This T cell receptor beta chain was found in a study of Ad26.COV2.S vaccination and SARS-CoV-2 variants. Notes on the study in general: Substantial breadth in spike-specific CD8+ and CD4+ T cell responses was reportedly seen after vaccination.

This sample's treatment: around 19 received Ad26.COV2.S at low or high dose, single or two shots; about five received placebo; per-sample allocation not given. The investigators took samples on day 63 after the first vaccine or placebo injection. An Ad26 vector was used to express Wuhan-strain SARS-CoV-2 spike as the vaccine. The sample holds one count of this clone. Its antigen is not identified. Data came from immunoSEQ multiplex PCR; TCRdb stores just in-frame clones and leaves some out. Of around 420,000 clones in the sample, around 89% were seen once. The material sequenced was peripheral blood, taken in a trial of Ad26.COV2.S vaccine versus placebo. The sequence came from a person aged 18-65 years who received the Ad26.COV2.S COVID-19 vaccine or a placebo.

CDR3 sequence (DNA): TGCGCCAGCAGTGAGTCGGGACAGGGGGATTTTAAGCAGTTCTTC. The encoded protein is CASSESGQGDFKQFF. The chain links TRBV10-1 to TRBJ2-1; 11 bases map to TRBD1. The germline CDR1 and CDR2 sequences are WNHNN and SYGVQD (reference sequence). Germline trimming cut 0 bases from V and 11 bases from J; bases unmatched to any gene: 6. This CDR3 is 15 amino acids long.